This paragraph covers one T cell receptor beta chain sequence. In the original workflow: Nucleated cell number was recorded as an estimate derived from reference gene primer amplification. TCRdb's copy holds only in-frame clones and misses some; the assay was immunoSEQ multiplex PCR. V, J and clone size derive from that table, while D and trimming were established from the DNA sequence. The sample yields a few hundred thousand clones, approximately 90% seen once. The germline gives CDR1 LGHDT, CDR2 YNNKEL (reference sequence). Germline trimming cut 3 bases from V and 2 bases from J; bases unmatched to any gene: 1. This CDR3 comprises 14 residues. This sample was included in a study of blood T cell repertoires in COVID-19. Across the study: Sources were T cells, B-cell-depleted T cells, or PBMCs; the material itself was cDNA or gDNA.

Residents of approximately 25 US areas, aged roughly 18 to 95 years, made up the participants. Symptom resolution, clearance, or two negative PCRs marked donors in Cohort 3 as recovered. The receptor was isolated from a woman in her 40s who had recovered from COVID-19. The rearrangement uses TRBV3-1 (or the pseudogene TRBV3-2) and TRBJ1-1; TRBD1 matches at 9 bases. Sequencing was done on a sample of PBMCs or T cells enriched from blood (not recorded which). The CDR3 DNA reads TGTGCCAGCAGCCAGGGACAGGGCAACACTGAAGCTTTCTTT. Its translation: CASSQGQGNTEAFF.